These 18 T cell receptor beta chains share one sample of origin, sequenced in a study of OX40 agonist ivuxolimab in advanced cancers. To prepare the library, the immunoSEQ multiplex PCR assay was applied. In TCRdb, the immuneACCESS table is reduced to in-frame sequences with V and J assigned. These tables do not hold every clone; where another copy was compared, an unresolved V gene accounts for under half, and the others remain unexplained. The sample yields tens of thousands of clones; about 91% were counted once. Of the sample, about 20% falls within the top ten clones. This sample comprised CD4+ or CD8+ T cells sorted from blood, obtained in a trial of the OX40 agonist ivuxolimab. Receptor source: an adult with an advanced solid tumor such as melanoma, head and neck, liver or kidney cancer.

The J gene is TRBJ2-1, the V gene TRBV19; D is unclear. The CDR3 is 15 residues long. The V gene's germline CDR1 is LNHDA and CDR2 SQIVND (reference sequence). V was cut by 4 bases and J by 6 bases, with 16 bases left in between. The CDR3 DNA follows: TGTGCCAGTAGTAAGAGGACCCTGGGCCGCAATGAGCAGTTCTTC. It is translated as CASSKRTLGRNEQFF. The whole variable domain, filled in from reference TRBV19 and TRBJ2-1, reads DGGITQSPKYLFRKEGQNVTLSCEQNLNHDAMYWYRQDPGQGLRLIYYSQIVNDFQKGDIAEGYSVSREKKESFPLTVTSAQKNPTAFYLCASSKRTLGRNEQFFGPGTRLTVL.

The V and J genes are TRBV7-6 and TRBJ2-1; D is unresolved. The CDR3 covers 18 residues. With 2 bases removed from V and 1 base from J, the gap between germline ends came to 18 bases. Germline values: CDR1 SGHVS, CDR2 FNYEAQ. The CDR3 coding sequence is TGTGCCAGCAGCTTAATCGTAAGCGACACTGGATCCTACAATGAGCAGTTCTTC. Protein: CASSLIVSDTGSYNEQFF.

This rearrangement joins TRBV27 to TRBJ2-7, with 7 bases aligning to TRBD2. Germline CDR1 and CDR2: MNHEY and SMNVEV (reference sequence). With 6 bases clipped from V and 4 bases from J, the junction kept 15 bases outside the gene matches. CDR3 size: 16 residues. The CDR3 DNA reads as TGTGCCAGCAGCCCCCCAAACCCTAGCGGAAAATACGAGCAGTACTTC. This gives the protein CASSPPNPSGKYEQYF.

This clone was counted a few times. The rearrangement joins TRBV2 to TRBJ1-4, with a weak D call TRBD1 (5 bases). Germline-derived CDR1 and CDR2 are SNHLY and FYNNEI. Trimming stripped 6 bases from V and 0 bases from J, with 11 bases between. This CDR3 contains 15 residues. In DNA form, the CDR3 reads TGTGCCAGCAGGAAGGGGTACTCAACTAATGAAAAACTGTTTTTT. Translating it yields CASRKGYSTNEKLFF.

The rearrangement uses TRBV10-2 and TRBJ2-1; D may be TRBD2 (6 bases). Trimming took 8 bases from V and 4 from J, leaving 15 bases between them. Germline loops: CDR1 WSHSY, CDR2 SAAADI. The CDR3 consists of 14 residues. The CDR3 loop is CASAGGKSYNEQFF. For the CDR3, the DNA is TGCGCCAGCGCTGGGGGGAAGAGTTACAATGAGCAGTTCTTC.

The count of this clone is one. The genes are TRBV5-6 and TRBJ2-2; D remains unclear. CDR3 length: 14 amino acids. V lost 4 bases, J lost 0 bases, and 7 bases lay in between. Germline CDR1 is SGHDT and CDR2 is YYEEEE. The CDR3 DNA reads as TGTGCCAGCAGCCGTACAACGAACACCGGGGAGCTGTTTTTT. Amino acids: CASSRTTNTGELFF.

This chain uses TRBV4-3 with TRBJ1-3; maybe TRBD1 (5 bases). The CDR3 sequence is 15 residues long. Per the germline V gene, CDR1 is LGHNA and CDR2 is YSLEER. V dropped 0 bases and J dropped 4 bases, with 10 bases sitting between them. The CDR3 nucleotides read TGCGCCAGCAGCCAAGATCGGGGGGACGGAAACACCATATATTTT. This encodes CASSQDRGDGNTIYF.

The chain couples TRBV28 to TRBJ1-5, with D unclear. Germline assignment: CDR1 MDHEN and CDR2 SYDVKM. V was clipped by 2 bases and J by 2 bases, with 10 bases between them. This CDR3 comprises 15 residues. CDR3 nucleotide sequence: TGTGCCAGCAGTTTACCCGGGAGAGGCAATCAGCCCCAGCATTTT. As protein: CASSLPGRGNQPQHF.

V is TRBV18 and J is TRBJ2-5; TRBD1 or TRBD2 may be the D gene (5 bases each). The germline gives CDR1 KGHSH, CDR2 LQKENI. CDR3 size: 15 residues. The V end lost 0 bases, the J end lost 5 bases, and 13 bases lay between the germline ends. The CDR3 DNA sequence: TGTGCCAGCTCACCACCCTTGGGGGATTGGGAGACCCAGTACTTC. It yields the protein CASSPPLGDWETQYF.

The rearrangement joins TRBV5-4 to TRBJ2-7; 9 nucleotides match TRBD2. The ends lost 1 base at V and 5 bases at J; junction bases unmatched: 7. This CDR3 is 15 amino acids long. Germline lookup yields CDR1 SGHNT and CDR2 YYREEE (reference sequence). The CDR3: CASSLSRREGDEQYF. The CDR3 DNA is TGTGCCAGCAGCTTGTCTCGGCGGGAGGGTGACGAGCAGTACTTC.

This rearrangement joins TRBV28 to TRBJ1-1, with D possibly matching TRBD1 (5 bases). V shed 1 base and J shed 2 bases, with 8 bases lying between them. CDR1 is MDHEN and CDR2 is SYDVKM in the germline V gene. There are 14 residues in the CDR3. CDR3 DNA sequence: TGTGCCAGCAGTTTATTGGGGGGTAACACTGAAGCTTTCTTT. It encodes CASSLLGGNTEAFF.

V gene TRBV27 combines with J gene TRBJ2-3; D remains ambiguous. Germline V gene lookup returns CDR1 MNHEY and CDR2 SMNVEV (reference sequence). This CDR3 spans 14 amino acids. The germline V and J ends were trimmed by 2 bases and 2 bases, with 8 bases remaining between them. The CDR3 coding sequence is TGTGCCAGCAGTTTACGTAGGATCACAGATACGCAGTATTTT. Its translation is CASSLRRITDTQYF.

V usage is TRBV11-2 and J usage is TRBJ2-7; 11 nucleotides line up with TRBD1. CDR3 size: 18 residues. The junction had 11 bases not matched to a gene; V was cut back by 4 bases and J by 0 bases. Germline CDR1 SGHAT, CDR2 FQNNGV. The CDR3 DNA reads as TGTGCCAGCAGCTATCCCGGGACAGGGGGGATCGACTCCTACGAGCAGTACTTC. Amino acids: CASSYPGTGGIDSYEQYF.

This clone was recorded once. The rearrangement uses TRBV4-3 and TRBJ2-6; D is unclear. Germline CDR1 reads LGHNA; CDR2 reads YSLEER. This CDR3 contains 18 residues. With 4 bases removed from V and 1 base from J, the gap between germline ends came to 17 bases. CDR3 in DNA: TGCGCCAGCAGCCCACAGCCTTCCTTAGTGTCTGGGGCCAACGTCCTGACTTTC. It encodes CASSPQPSLVSGANVLTF.

The chain is built from TRBV6-6 and TRBJ1-1, with D perhaps matching TRBD1 (5 bases). The V end was cut by 10 bases, the J end by 6 bases, with 12 bases between. Per the germline V gene, CDR1 is MNHNY and CDR2 is SVGAGI (reference sequence). The CDR3 loop spans 11 amino acids. This CDR3 is CATGGGAEAFF. The CDR3 coding sequence is TGTGCCACCGGGGGTGGGGCTGAAGCTTTCTTT.

Of note for this clone: Other DNA sequences within the sample encode an identical CDR3. CDR3 in amino acids: CASSLGYEQYF. CDR3 DNA: TGTGCCAGCAGTTTGGGTTACGAGCAGTACTTC. The gene calls are TRBV28 and TRBJ2-7; D call uncertain. Germline V lookup: CDR1 MDHEN, CDR2 SYDVKM. The V end lost 3 bases, the J end lost 4 bases, and 4 bases lay between the germline ends. This CDR3 is built from 11 residues.

The rearrangement joins TRBV4-1 to TRBJ1-2, with D perhaps TRBD1 (6 bases). Germline CDR1 is MGHRA and CDR2 is YSYEKL. V lost 4 bases, J lost 8 bases, and 17 bases lay in between. The CDR3 totals 14 residues. The CDR3 reads CASSPEGGFEGYTF. As DNA, the CDR3 is TGCGCCAGCAGCCCCGAAGGGGGGTTTGAGGGCTACACCTTC.

V usage is TRBV14 and J usage is TRBJ1-1, with D possibly being TRBD1 (5 bases). The CDR3 is 12 residues long. Germline V gene lookup returns CDR1 SGHDN and CDR2 FVKESK. The V end lost 1 base, the J end lost 6 bases, and 6 bases lay between the germline ends. This CDR3 is CASSQGGAEAFF. The DNA for the CDR3 is TGTGCCAGCAGCCAAGGGGGGGCTGAAGCTTTCTTT.